The clone carrying this T cell receptor beta chain was observed many times. Its antigen is unidentified. These data come from a study of breast tumors, draining lymph nodes, adjacent tissues. Findings of the study overall: Tumor and nontumor repertoires were significantly more similar in luminal-like than in basal-like breast cancer.

The CDR3 is made up of 17 amino acids. Losses at the gene ends were 2 bases for V and 5 bases for J; bases not matched to a gene: 7. Per germline, CDR1 SGHRS and CDR2 YFSETQ. The lymph nodes were axillary draining lymph nodes from breast cancer patients. TCRdb independently ran MiXCR on the multiplex PCR reads; one entry per CDR3 protein. This sample has about 130,000 distinct CDR3 sequences, with 21% found just once. The sequencing input was axillary lymph node tissue. This rearrangement joins TRBV5-1 to TRBJ2-3; TRBD2 aligns across 14 bases. The sequence derives from a female donor with breast cancer. Some clones in this sample may be carry-over from other donors' samples. The CDR3 is CASSLKGLAGGKDTQYF. The CDR3 bases are TGCGCCAGCAGCTTAAAAGGACTAGCGGGAGGAAAAGATACGCAGTATTTT.